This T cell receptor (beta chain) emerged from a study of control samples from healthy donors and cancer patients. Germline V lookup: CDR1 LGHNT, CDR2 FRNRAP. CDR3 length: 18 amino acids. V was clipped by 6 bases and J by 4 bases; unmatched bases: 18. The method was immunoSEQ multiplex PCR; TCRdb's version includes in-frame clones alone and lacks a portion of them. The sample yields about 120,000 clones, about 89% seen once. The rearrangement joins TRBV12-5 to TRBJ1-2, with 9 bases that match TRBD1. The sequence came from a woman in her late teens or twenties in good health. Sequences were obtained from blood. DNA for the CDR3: TGTGCTAGTGGCGCCCTTACAGGGGGCTCAAGGATTGTCTATGGCTACACCTTC. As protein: CASGALTGGSRIVYGYTF.